Listed here are 14 T cell receptor beta chains from one sample, sequenced in a study of CD8+ T cells in alopecia areata. In each case, RNA was isolated and then reverse transcribed into cDNA as the sequencing template. Profiled with immunoSEQ multiplex PCR; TCRdb holds only in-frame clones, not every one. In total the sample includes roughly 110,000 clones, none of them seen once. The sequencing sample was made of lesional skin. Receptors originate from a C3H/HeJ mouse with alopecia areata. The mouse strain carries the MHC haplotype H2-k.

On this clone itself: Mouse gene names and germline throughout. The read stops 4 residues short of the end of the CDR3; the missing end is completed from the germline J gene. The chain combines TRBV13-1 with TRBJ2-5; perhaps TRBD2 as D (7 bases). Between the trimmed V and J ends, which lost 0 bases and 1 base, there was a span of 9 bases. The germline gives CDR1 NSHNY, CDR2 SYGAGN. The CDR3 covers 15 residues. The CDR3: CASSDAGGDQDTQYF. The CDR3 DNA, read in part, is TGTGCCAGCAGTGATGCTGGGGGCGACCAAGAC.

In regard to this clone: Genes and germline are mouse. CDR3 DNA (partial): TGCACCTGCAGTGCGGACTGGGATGCAGAA. Translation: CTCSADWDAE. The whole CDR3 sequence reads CTCSADWDAETLYF. This chain joins TRBV1 and TRBJ2-3; TRBD2 agrees at 8 bases. The DNA ends 4 residues before the CDR3 does, and the rest of the CDR3 is filled in from the germline J gene. V trimming: 3 bases; J trimming: 2 bases; junction bases outside the gene matches: 1. The CDR3 is 14 residues long. Germline V gene sequence: CDR1 NSQYPW, CDR2 LRSPGD (reference sequence).

In regard to this clone: Gene names and germline match the mouse. The sequenced fragment ends 4 residues before the CDR3 boundary, so the rest is inferred from the germline J gene. The rearrangement links TRBV13-1 to TRBJ1-1; 11 bases align to TRBD1. The J segment lost 0 bases and the V segment lost 2 bases, leaving 3 bases of the junction unmatched. The CDR3 extends over 16 amino acids. Germline CDR1 reads NSHNY; CDR2 reads SYGAGN. CDR3 amino acids: CASSEGTGGANTEVFF. CDR3 DNA (partial): TGTGCCAGCAGTGAAGGGACAGGGGGTGCAAACACA.

This clone has just a few counts. The listed genes are named as in mouse. Coverage ceases 4 residues before the CDR3 finishes, and the germline J gene fills in the end. The chain recombines TRBV13-3 with TRBJ2-7; TRBD2 matches 12 bases. After removal of 6 bases from V and 0 bases from J, the junction contained 7 bases not matched to a gene. Looked up from germline, CDR1 is NNHDY and CDR2 is SYVADS. There are 16 residues in the CDR3. The CDR3 sequence is CASNPDWGGSSYEQYF. Partial CDR3 DNA: TGTGCCAGCAATCCGGACTGGGGGGGAAGCTCCTAT.

This clone was counted a few times. Genes here carry mouse names. The CDR3 end lies 4 residues beyond the end of the read and is filled in from the germline J gene. The rearrangement uses TRBV13-1 and TRBJ2-7, with 8 positions matching TRBD1. This CDR3 spans 13 amino acids. Germline V gene data show CDR1 as NSHNY and CDR2 as SYGAGN. The V segment lost 4 bases and the J segment 1 base; nucleotides outside the gene matches: 1. CDR3 region: CASSRTGSYEQYF. CDR3 DNA (partial): TGTGCCAGCAGTAGGACAGGGTCCTAT.

With regard to this clone: The TCRdb protein and the DNA translation do not line up at residue 12; the protein shown here was made by translating the DNA. Gene names and germline refer to mouse. Read data end 3 residues before the CDR3 end; the end is taken from the germline J gene. This chain uses TRBV1 with TRBJ1-6; D gene uncertain. TRBJ1-6 is filed as an ORF, its function uncertain. Trimming removed 0 bases from V and 5 bases from J, with 8 bases in between. This CDR3 is 15 amino acids long. Germline lookup yields CDR1 NSQYPW and CDR2 LRSPGD (reference sequence). The sequenced part of the CDR3 DNA is TGCACCTGCAGTGCAGACAACAGCGATAATTCGCCC. Translated, it gives CTCSADNSDNSP. The whole CDR3 reads CTCSADNSDNSPLYF.

A note on this clone: The germline and genes are mouse ones. The DNA read from the CDR3 is TGTGCCAGCAGCCAAGGGACAGTCAACACCGGG. It is translated as CASSQGTVNTG. The whole CDR3 reads CASSQGTVNTGQLYF. The chain couples TRBV5 to TRBJ2-2, with D possibly being TRBD1 (6 bases). The read ends 4 residues early relative to the CDR3; the germline J gene fills the gap. The CDR3 runs to 15 residues. Trimming left V 1 base short and J 2 bases short, with 8 bases between. From germline, CDR1 is LGHNA and CDR2 YNLKQL (reference sequence).

This clone was found many times. The gene names here belong to mouse. The read ends 4 residues shy of where the CDR3 ends; the end is completed using the germline J gene. V usage is TRBV14 and J usage is TRBJ2-1; 9 nucleotides match TRBD1. Germline values: CDR1 SGHDT, CDR2 FRDEAV. J gave up 0 bases and V 5 bases, and 3 bases lay outside the gene matches. This CDR3 is built from 15 residues. CDR3 DNA, as far as it was read: TGTGCCAGCAGAACAGGGGGCTATAACTATGCT. It specifies CASRTGGYNYA. The full-length CDR3 reads as CASRTGGYNYAEQFF.

Concerning this clone itself: Here the gene names and germline are mouse. The CDR3 is cut off 4 residues early in the read; its end comes from the germline J gene. The chain links TRBV19 to TRBJ2-5; D is perhaps TRBD1 (5 bases). The CDR3 totals 15 residues. The germline V and J ends were trimmed by 0 bases and 0 bases, with 8 bases remaining between them. Germline CDR1 is FNHDT and CDR2 is SITEND (reference sequence). The sequenced CDR3 bases are TGTGCCAGCAGTATAGCTCAGGGAAACCAAGAC. Translated: CASSIAQGNQD. The whole CDR3 sequence is CASSIAQGNQDTQYF.

This clone was counted a few times. Gene and germline names: mouse. The read halts 4 residues ahead of the CDR3 end, with the missing end drawn from the germline J gene. The chain combines TRBV5 with TRBJ2-4; D may be TRBD1 (6 bases). Germline CDR1 reads LGHNA; CDR2 reads YNLKQL (reference sequence). Trimming removed 6 bases at V and 0 bases at J, with 16 bases between. The CDR3 has 16 residues. CDR3 DNA (partial): TGTGCCAGCAGTCCCCTCTCAGGGGCTAGTCAAAAC. Protein: CASSPLSGASQN. The entire CDR3 is CASSPLSGASQNTLYF.

As concerns this clone: Genes and germline are mouse. The sequenced CDR3 bases are TGTGCCAGCAGCCAAGATTGGACAACTAGTGCAGAA. As protein: CASSQDWTTSAE. The entire CDR3 reads CASSQDWTTSAETLYF. This sequence joins TRBV5 and TRBJ2-3; possibly TRBD1 for D (5 bases). The read is 4 residues too short to cover the CDR3 end, so that end is filled in from the germline J gene. Deletions cut 0 bases from V and 0 bases from J, with 10 bases between. The length of the CDR3 is 16 residues. In germline, CDR1 is LGHNA, CDR2 YNLKQL (reference sequence).

Comments on this clone: Gene names denote mouse genes. CDR3 DNA (partial): TGTGCCAGCAGTCACTATGAC. Translation: CASSHYD. The full CDR3 is CASSHYDTQYF. The rearrangement joins TRBV13-3 to TRBJ2-5; no firm D call. The CDR3 extends 4 residues past the end of the read, so its final part is completed from the germline J gene. Germline V CDR1 and CDR2: NNHDY, SYVADS. The CDR3 length is 11 residues.

This clone was picked up many times. Genes here carry mouse names. Read data end 4 residues before the CDR3 end; the end is taken from the germline J gene. The genes are TRBV13-3 and TRBJ1-2; TRBD1 matches at 9 bases. The junction had 3 bases not matched to a gene; V was cut back by 3 bases and J by 3 bases. Germline V gene data show CDR1 as NNHDY and CDR2 as SYVADS. This CDR3 contains 14 residues. The part of the CDR3 DNA that was read is TGTGCCAGCAGTGCCCGGACAGGGGACTCC. This codes for CASSARTGDS. The full CDR3 protein reads CASSARTGDSDYTF.

This clone was picked up a small number of times. All gene names here are mouse names. The CDR3 is cut off 4 residues early in the read; its end comes from the germline J gene. V and J are TRBV1 and TRBJ2-1, with TRBD1 matching 10 bases. The CDR3 totals 15 residues. From germline, CDR1 is NSQYPW and CDR2 LRSPGD (reference sequence). The CDR3 DNA, read in part, is TGCACCTGCAGTGCAGCGGACAGGGGGGACGCT. Translating it yields CTCSAADRGDA. Given in full, the CDR3 is CTCSAADRGDAEQFF.